Listed below are T cell receptor beta chains from one sample, sequenced in a study of somatic mutations in cytotoxic T cells in rheumatoid arthritis. Only in-frame clones appear in the TCRdb table, and some are missing; sequencing was by immunoSEQ multiplex PCR. The sample shows under 20,000 clones, roughly two thirds of them seen only once. The sequencing sample was made of CD8+ T cells sorted from blood. These receptors came from an adult with rheumatoid arthritis. Both conserved end residues are part of each CDR3. The D gene is left open where the match is weak. Some rows have no size entry. The others give once, few or many, or a class for an expanded clone.

-	few	TRBV19	TRBJ2-7	CASSIRTDHSPYEQYF	TGTGCCAGTAGTATCAGGACAGACCATTCTCCCTACGAGCAGTACTTC
-	-	TRBV11-3	TRBJ2-1	CASSSIGADYNEQFF	TGTGCCAGCAGCTCGATAGGGGCTGACTACAATGAGCAGTTCTTC
-	few	TRBV5-6	TRBJ1-6	CASSIRDPLNNSPLHF	TGTGCCAGCAGCATCCGGGACCCACTGAATAATTCACCCCTCCACTTT
-	once	TRBV6-1	TRBJ1-2	CASSDWGDTTKHGYTF	TGTGCCAGCAGTGATTGGGGGGACACCACTAAACATGGCTACACCTTC
-	-	TRBV6-1	TRBJ2-7	CASSTRDRYYEQYF	TGTGCCAGCAGTACCCGGGACCGATACTACGAGCAGTACTTC
-	medium-sized	TRBV5-5	TRBJ2-7	CASSADSLGVFEQYF	TGTGCCAGCAGCGCTGACAGCCTGGGGGTATTCGAGCAGTACTTC
-	-	TRBV2	TRBJ1-1	CASSEWGGGTEAFF	TGTGCCAGCAGTGAATGGGGGGGCGGCACTGAAGCTTTCTTT
TRBD1	-	TRBV28	TRBJ2-2	CASSLSGQGTGELFF	TGTGCCAGCAGTTTATCCGGACAGGGAACCGGGGAGCTGTTTTTT
-	-	TRBV25-1	TRBJ2-7	CASSERPSSYEQYF	TGTGCCAGCAGTGAACGACCTTCCTCCTACGAGCAGTACTTC
TRBD1	-	TRBV19	TRBJ2-7	CASSLRTGYDEQYF	TGTGCCAGTAGTCTTCGGACAGGGTACGACGAGCAGTACTTC
TRBD1	-	TRBV6-5	TRBJ2-7	CASSLRTGGGEQYF	TGTGCCAGCAGTCTTCGGACAGGGGGCGGCGAGCAGTACTTC
-	-	TRBV13	TRBJ1-6	CASSLQGTSSYNSPLHF	TGTGCCAGCAGCTTACAGGGGACGAGCTCCTATAATTCACCCCTCCACTTT
TRBD1	once	TRBV7-8	TRBJ2-1	CASSNRGGANEQFF	TGTGCCAGCAGCAACAGGGGTGGGGCGAATGAGCAGTTCTTC
TRBD2	-	TRBV11-2	TRBJ2-5	CASSLGVRLAGGVETQYF	TGTGCCAGCAGCTTAGGGGTCAGGCTAGCGGGGGGTGTGGAGACCCAGTACTTC
-	-	TRBV11-3	TRBJ2-1	CASSFPGANEQFF	TGTGCCAGCAGTTTCCCGGGGGCGAATGAGCAGTTCTTC
-	-	TRBV6-5	TRBJ2-2	CASSYSSGTGELFF	TGTGCCAGCAGTTACTCGTCAGGGACCGGGGAGCTGTTTTTT
TRBD1	-	TRBV6-1	TRBJ2-7	CASRAGQGWEQYF	TGTGCCAGCAGAGCCGGACAGGGCTGGGAGCAGTACTTC
-	once	TRBV19	TRBJ2-1	CASSIAQNPYNEQFF	TGTGCCAGTAGTATAGCCCAGAATCCATACAATGAGCAGTTCTTC
-	-	TRBV27	TRBJ2-2	CASSQPGGPNTGELFF	TGTGCCAGCAGTCAACCCGGGGGGCCGAACACCGGGGAGCTGTTTTTT
-	-	TRBV21-1	TRBJ2-7	CASSKLTPGTGDDF	TGTGCCAGCAGCAAACTAACCCCCGGGACAGGGGATGACTTC
-	medium-sized	TRBV14	TRBJ1-1	CASSQRGGYTEAFF	TGTGCCAGCAGCCAAAGGGGCGGGTACACTGAAGCTTTCTTT
TRBD2	-	TRBV9	TRBJ2-3	CASSISGGARDTQYF	TGTGCCAGCAGCATTAGCGGGGGGGCCAGGGATACGCAGTATTTT
-	-	TRBV7-8	TRBJ2-7	CATGGASRRDYEQYF	TGTGCCACTGGGGGGGCATCACGAAGAGACTACGAGCAGTACTTC
-	-	TRBV28	TRBJ2-1	CASSLEGVYNEQFF	TGTGCCAGCAGTTTAGAGGGGGTCTACAATGAGCAGTTCTTC
-	-	TRBV7-2	TRBJ2-7	CASSALVYEQYF	TGTGCCAGCAGCGCCCTCGTCTACGAGCAGTACTTC
-	-	TRBV6-1	TRBJ2-1	CASSGDDYNEQFF	TGTGCCAGCAGTGGGGACGACTACAATGAGCAGTTCTTC
-	-	TRBV6-5	TRBJ2-2	CASSLVGTGELFF	TGTGCCAGCAGTCTTGTAGGGACCGGGGAGCTGTTTTTT
TRBD2	few	TRBV6-5	TRBJ2-5	CASSPGTSAQETQYF	TGTGCCAGCAGTCCCGGGACTAGCGCTCAAGAGACCCAGTACTTC
TRBD1	medium-sized	TRBV7-2	TRBJ1-1	CASRDTGGTEAFF	TGTGCCAGCAGGGACACAGGGGGCACTGAAGCTTTCTTT
-	large	TRBV21-1	TRBJ2-7	CASSKLSLAGVYEQYF	TGTGCCAGCAGCAAACTATCACTAGCGGGGGTCTACGAGCAGTACTTC
-	-	TRBV9	TRBJ2-1	CASSVGASNFYNEQFF	TGTGCCAGCAGCGTAGGAGCCTCAAATTTCTACAATGAGCAGTTCTTC
TRBD1	-	TRBV4-1	TRBJ2-2	CASSQHGQGNTGELFF	TGCGCCAGCAGCCAACACGGACAGGGCAACACCGGGGAGCTGTTTTTT
-	-	TRBV12-2	TRBJ1-2	CASRFMDSLSYGYTF	TGTGCAAGTCGCTTTATGGACTCGCTTAGCTATGGCTACACCTTC